This T cell receptor beta chain was documented in a study of sequential checkpoint blockade in melanoma. Study-wide background: Arm A got nivolumab then ipilimumab; arm B the reverse, 1:1. Findings and limits, study-wide: Patients with week-13 increases in T-cell fraction and clonality benefited about 30 times more often.

Points on this clone: Antigen: not known.

Some clones are missing from TCRdb's copy, which holds only in-frame ones; the method was immunoSEQ multiplex PCR. This table has about 6,600 clones, about 19% appearing once. The CDR3 has 15 amino acids. Trimming at V came to 6 bases and at J to 2 bases, leaving 7 bases not matched to a gene. Germline V lookup: CDR1 SGHRS, CDR2 YFSETQ. The treatment was: randomized to nivolumab then ipilimumab (arm A) or the reverse (arm B). No patient had prior DNA-damaging chemotherapy. Source: tumor tissue (inferred from file names), taken from a patient given nivolumab and ipilimumab in sequence. The J gene is TRBJ2-2, the V gene TRBV5-1; 7 nucleotides line up with TRBD1. This TCR derives from a human donor with melanoma. CDR3 bases: TGCGCCAGCAAGGGTGGGACAGTAAACACCGGGGAGCTGTTTTTT. This sequence encodes CASKGGTVNTGELFF. The variable domain in full, completed from reference TRBV5-1 and TRBJ2-2, reads KAGVTQTPRYLIKTRGQQVTLSCSPISGHRSVSWYQQTPGQGLQFLFEYFSETQRNKGNFPGRFSGRQFSNSRSEMNVSTLELGDSALYLCASKGGTVNTGELFFGEGSRLTVL.